The 22 T cell receptor beta chains below come from one sample, sequenced in a study of blood T cell repertoires in COVID-19. Clones were sequenced by immunoSEQ multiplex PCR, and TCRdb holds only the in-frame ones, with some missing. Of 300,000 to 400,000 clones detected, 88% appear once; the ten largest clones hold about 0.89%. Input material: PBMCs or T cells enriched from blood (not recorded which). These receptors were taken from a woman aged 30 to 39 with acute COVID-19.

V and J are TRBV28 and TRBJ1-1; D call uncertain. The germline CDR1 and CDR2 sequences are MDHEN and SYDVKM. CDR3 size: 14 residues. With 4 bases removed from V and 1 base from J, the gap between germline ends came to 10 bases. For the CDR3, the DNA is TGTGCCAGCAGTTCCGTTCACGGGAACACTGAAGCTTTCTTT. Encoded protein: CASSSVHGNTEAFF.

This sequence joins TRBV3-1 (or the pseudogene TRBV3-2) and TRBJ2-6, with 7 bases fitting TRBD1. V trimming: 2 bases; J trimming: 4 bases; junction bases outside the gene matches: 11. Germline V gene sequence: CDR1 LGHDT, CDR2 YNNKEL (reference sequence). This CDR3 has 18 amino acids. CDR3 protein: CASSQWQTGQPGANVLTF. The CDR3, as DNA: TGTGCCAGCAGCCAATGGCAGACAGGGCAACCCGGGGCCAACGTCCTGACTTTC.

The genes are TRBV10-3 and TRBJ2-7; D is possibly TRBD2 (5 bases). This CDR3 has 14 residues. CDR1 is ENHRY, CDR2 SYGVKD, per germline. Trimming took 5 bases from V and 2 from J, leaving 13 bases between them. The CDR3 loop is CAISRLKTPYEQYF. The CDR3 DNA reads as TGTGCCATCAGTAGACTAAAAACCCCCTACGAGCAGTACTTC.

The rearrangement links TRBV11-2 to TRBJ1-4; D remains ambiguous. With 5 bases removed from V and 0 bases from J, the gap between germline ends came to 4 bases. The CDR3 has 13 amino acids. Germline loops: CDR1 SGHAT, CDR2 FQNNGV. DNA of the CDR3: TGTGCCAGCAGCCTTTCAACTAATGAAAAACTGTTTTTT. This translates into CASSLSTNEKLFF.

V and J are TRBV10-2 and TRBJ1-1; 10 nucleotides line up with TRBD1. From germline, CDR1 is WSHSY and CDR2 SAAADI. The ends lost 3 bases at V and 0 bases at J; junction bases unmatched: 4. This CDR3 has 16 residues. CDR3 DNA: TGCGCCAGCAGTGATCGGGACAGGGGAATGAACACTGAAGCTTTCTTT. It encodes CASSDRDRGMNTEAFF.

This chain joins TRBV19 and TRBJ2-3; 10 nucleotides line up with TRBD1. Germline loops: CDR1 LNHDA, CDR2 SQIVND (reference sequence). CDR3 size: 18 residues. The trim removed 3 bases at V and 6 bases at J, leaving 15 bases unmatched. The CDR3 nucleotides are TGTGCCAGTAGTATTGAGGACAGGGGGTTTCAAAGGAAGGATACGCAGTATTTT. Its protein product is CASSIEDRGFQRKDTQYF.

The gene calls are TRBV6-2 or TRBV6-3 and TRBJ2-2; D may be TRBD2 (5 bases). The V gene's germline CDR1 is MNHEY and CDR2 SVGEGT. With 5 bases removed from V and 7 bases from J, the gap between germline ends came to 8 bases. This CDR3 contains 12 residues. DNA of the CDR3: TGTGCCAGCAGTCACGGGGTCGGGGAGCTGTTTTTT. As protein: CASSHGVGELFF.

This chain joins TRBV27 and TRBJ2-3, with 10 bases that match TRBD2. The CDR3 is made up of 17 amino acids. V was pared by 3 bases and J by 2 bases, with 8 bases of the junction left unmatched. Germline CDR1 is MNHEY and CDR2 is SMNVEV (reference sequence). In nucleotides, the CDR3 is TGTGCCAGCAGTTTTGGAGGGACTAGCGATATCACAGATACGCAGTATTTT. It translates to CASSFGGTSDITDTQYF.

This chain uses TRBV7-9 with TRBJ2-7; 7 nucleotides agree with TRBD2. The ends lost 1 base at V and 3 bases at J; junction bases unmatched: 6. The CDR3 totals 15 residues. Germline V lookup: CDR1 SEHNR, CDR2 FQNEAQ (reference sequence). CDR3 loop: CASSLGGLGGYEQYF. The CDR3 DNA follows: TGTGCCAGCAGCTTAGGAGGACTAGGAGGCTACGAGCAGTACTTC.

This clone was seen a few times. In the same sample, other DNA sequences code for this CDR3. The rearrangement uses TRBV7-2 and TRBJ1-1, with 8 bases fitting TRBD1. There are 13 residues in the CDR3. The J segment lost 7 bases and the V segment lost 2 bases, leaving 3 bases of the junction unmatched. CDR1 and CDR2 from the germline V gene are SGHTA and FQGNSA. For the CDR3, the DNA is TGTGCCAGCAGCTTACAGGGGGCAAGTGAAGCTTTCTTT. This encodes CASSLQGASEAFF.

This chain links TRBV27 with TRBJ1-6; TRBD1 might be the D (6 bases). The CDR3 contains 15 residues. V lost 6 bases and J lost 10, with 19 bases in between. Germline CDR1 MNHEY, CDR2 SMNVEV (reference sequence). CDR3 loop: CASSPTGRAGSPLHF. CDR3 sequence (DNA): TGTGCCAGCAGCCCTACAGGGAGAGCAGGATCACCCCTCCACTTT.

V is TRBV2 and J is TRBJ1-2; possible D gene TRBD1, 5 bases. V was trimmed by 3 bases and J by 8 bases, leaving 13 bases between them. CDR1 is SNHLY and CDR2 is FYNNEI in the germline V gene. The CDR3 length is 13 residues. Here the CDR3 DNA reads TGTGCCAGCAGTGACGGGGGTATGCGGGGCTACACCTTC. This gives the protein CASSDGGMRGYTF. Looking up the rest from reference TRBV2 and TRBJ1-2 gives the full variable domain: EPEVTQTPSHQVTQMGQEVILRCVPISNHLYFYWYRQILGQKVEFLVSFYNNEISEKSEIFDDQFSVERPDGSNFTLKIRSTKLEDSAMYFCASSDGGMRGYTFGSGTRLTVV.

V gene TRBV18 combines with J gene TRBJ2-1; 7 bases map to TRBD1. The CDR3 is 15 amino acids. Per the germline V gene, CDR1 is KGHSH and CDR2 is LQKENI. Trimming cost V 3 bases and J 4 bases; bases outside gene matches: 6. Here the CDR3 DNA reads TGTGCCAGCTCACCGGGACAGAACCAGTACAATGAGCAGTTCTTC. Amino acids: CASSPGQNQYNEQFF.

The chain has TRBV4-3 and TRBJ1-6, with a possible D match to TRBD1 (6 bases). Germline loops: CDR1 LGHNA, CDR2 YSLEER. Trimming cost V 1 base and J 6 bases, with 13 bases left between them. The CDR3 has 16 amino acids. The CDR3 here is CASSQVGTRLNSPLHF. The CDR3, as DNA: TGCGCCAGCAGCCAAGTTGGGACACGGCTTAATTCACCCCTCCACTTT.

The table lists this clone with a few counts. The chain carries TRBV7-9 and TRBJ1-2; 12 positions agree with TRBD1. The CDR3 runs to 15 residues. J lost 8 bases, V lost 1 base, and 5 bases had no gene match. Per the germline V gene, CDR1 is SEHNR and CDR2 is FQNEAQ (reference sequence). This CDR3 reads CASSLEGQGARGYTF. In DNA, the CDR3 is TGTGCCAGCAGCTTAGAGGGACAGGGGGCAAGGGGCTACACCTTC. Drawing the rest from reference TRBV7-9 and TRBJ1-2, the complete variable domain is DTGVSQNPRHKITKRGQNVTFRCDPISEHNRLYWYRQTLGQGPEFLTYFQNEAQLEKSRLLSDRFSAERPKGSFSTLEIQRTEQGDSAMYLCASSLEGQGARGYTFGSGTRLTVV.

Concerning this clone itself: It may be a read error: a sequence one base away is much more abundant. The chain uses TRBV7-3 and TRBJ2-1, with 7 bases identical to TRBD2. V lost 5 bases, J lost 0 bases, and 4 bases stayed unmatched. Per the germline V gene, CDR1 is SGHTA and CDR2 is FQGTGA. This CDR3 has 15 residues. DNA of the CDR3: TGTGCCAGCAGCCCGCGGGGGAGCTCCTACAATGAGCAGTTCTTC. Translation: CASSPRGSSYNEQFF.

The V and J genes are TRBV2 and TRBJ1-2, with D perhaps matching TRBD1 (6 bases). CDR3 length equals 13 residues. Trimming removed 5 bases at V and 5 bases at J, with 12 bases between. CDR1 SNHLY and CDR2 FYNNEI come from the germline V gene. This CDR3 reads CASSSDSFYGYTF. The DNA for the CDR3 is TGTGCCAGCAGTTCGGACAGTTTTTATGGCTACACCTTC. The entire variable domain, with the rest obtained from reference TRBV2 and TRBJ1-2, is as follows: EPEVTQTPSHQVTQMGQEVILRCVPISNHLYFYWYRQILGQKVEFLVSFYNNEISEKSEIFDDQFSVERPDGSNFTLKIRSTKLEDSAMYFCASSSDSFYGYTFGSGTRLTVV.

This clone was counted only a few times. Other DNA sequences of this sample code for an identical CDR3. The chain carries TRBV4-1 and TRBJ2-7; 8 bases align to TRBD1. V trimming: 1 base; J trimming: 3 bases; junction bases outside the gene matches: 5. The CDR3 has 15 amino acids. The germline gives CDR1 MGHRA, CDR2 YSYEKL. The CDR3: CASSQGAGGDYEQYF. CDR3 bases: TGCGCCAGCAGCCAAGGGGCAGGGGGCGACTACGAGCAGTACTTC.

J is TRBJ2-5 and V is TRBV9; 7 positions match TRBD1. The CDR3 extends over 15 amino acids. Germline CDR1 is SGDLS and CDR2 is YYNGEE. V shed 4 bases and J 1 base; nucleotides not matched to a gene: 7. The CDR3 DNA reads TGTGCCAGCAGCTCCAGGACAGGCGGCCAAGAGACCCAGTACTTC. Its translation: CASSSRTGGQETQYF.

This clone was observed a handful of times. This sample includes further DNA sequences coding for the same CDR3. The chain carries TRBV5-1 and TRBJ2-3; 11 bases agree with TRBD2. The CDR3 consists of 16 residues. Trimming at V came to 0 bases and at J to 0 bases, leaving 0 bases not matched to a gene. Germline V CDR1 and CDR2: SGHRS, YFSETQ. In nucleotides, the CDR3 is TGCGCCAGCAGCTTGGGACTAGCGGGGAGCACAGATACGCAGTATTTT. Its translation: CASSLGLAGSTDTQYF.

This chain uses TRBV7-2 with TRBJ2-1, with 11 positions matching TRBD2. Germline V gene lookup returns CDR1 SGHTA and CDR2 FQGNSA. CDR3 length: 15 amino acids. Trimming took 7 bases from V and 3 from J; bases not matched to a gene: 5. The CDR3 coding sequence is TGTGCCAGCACAGTTCTAGCGGGGGGCTACAATGAGCAGTTCTTC. Its protein product is CASTVLAGGYNEQFF.

The V call is TRBV7-2, the J call TRBJ1-1; 10 nucleotides line up with TRBD1. The CDR3 is 18 residues long. V lost 5 bases and J lost 0; bases outside the gene matches: 12. The germline gives CDR1 SGHTA, CDR2 FQGNSA. The chain's CDR3 is CASSEVPGTGDMNTEAFF. CDR3 nucleotides: TGTGCCAGCAGCGAAGTACCCGGGACAGGGGATATGAACACTGAAGCTTTCTTT.